This TCR beta chain was identified in a study of long-term antiretroviral therapy in people with HIV. Sequencing used immunoSEQ v3.0 at survey level. Measured with immunoSEQ multiplex PCR; TCRdb has only the in-frame clones, and not every one. Of about 24,000 clones listed, roughly 87% were seen once; the top ten hold 23%. Notes on this clone: Its antigen remains unknown.

Findings and caveats of the study: Against controls, HIV repertoires showed narrower ranges of CDR3 length. Collection of the blood took place between the mid-2000s and the late 2010s. The ART regimens in use then may have been less effective than current ones. Subsequent to ART, diversity was augmented yet persisted below that of transplant donor controls.

This CDR3 has 16 amino acids. V lost 7 bases to trimming and J lost 4 bases; unmatched junction nucleotides: 12. Germline V gene lookup returns CDR1 LNHDA and CDR2 SQIVND (reference sequence). This TCR came from a man between 45 and 60 years old with HIV. The genes are TRBV19 and TRBJ2-1, with 8 bases that match TRBD2. Sequenced here: unsorted PBMCs, sampled 0.4 years after starting antiretroviral therapy. Here the CDR3 DNA reads TGTGCCAGTACCGCAACCCCTAGCGGGTTATACAATGAGCAGTTCTTC. Encoded protein: CASTATPSGLYNEQFF.